This T cell receptor (beta chain) was captured in a study of blood T cells in healthy people across ages. Primers used in a second PCR of about 7 to 11 cycles were a sample-barcoded 5' primer and a J-beta primer mix. Using its own MiXCR run on the 5' RACE reads, TCRdb lists one record per CDR3 protein. Here the sample spans around 940,000 distinct CDR3 sequences, roughly half being singletons. Turning to this clonotype: Its antigen is unknown.

Those donating, healthy Caucasian individuals from Russia, were aged roughly 6 to 90. Study-wide points: Roughly linear declines in TCR beta diversity per million T cells occurred with age.

The clonotype originates from a woman aged 60-75 years in good health. Specimen: blood.

CDR3 sequence reads: CASSVLGGHYEQYF. The DNA for the CDR3 is TGTGCCAGCAGTGTACTAGGGGGCCACTACGAGCAGTACTTC. The chain couples TRBV28 to TRBJ2-5; TRBD1 matches at 7 bases. The closer fit of TRBJ2-7 to the DNA end suggests the J call may be wrong. The CDR3 spans 14 residues. CDR1 MDHEN and CDR2 SYDVKM come from the germline V gene.